A selection of T cell receptor beta chains follows, all from one sample in a study of T cells after yellow fever vaccination. TCRdb re-analysed the 5' RACE reads in MiXCR, keeping a single row per CDR3 protein. The repertoire has approximately 550,000 distinct CDR3 sequences, 15% to 20% of them found once; the top ten carry roughly an eighth. The source was PBMCs, collected 15 days after the yellow fever booster vaccination. Receptors were obtained from a young man who received the YFV17D yellow fever vaccine. Both conserved end residues are part of each CDR3. D genes are given only for firm matches. Expanded clones get a size class; other rows say once, few or many, or leave the size out.

V: TRBV18; size: -; length: 15; D: -; J: TRBJ2-7; CDR3: CASSPGRAPAYEQYF; DNA: TGTGCCAGCTCACCCGGACGGGCCCCAGCCTACGAGCAGTACTTC
V: TRBV6-1; size: few; length: 15; D: TRBD1; J: TRBJ1-5; CDR3: CATNRGAGRNQPQHF; DNA: TGTGCCACCAACAGGGGGGCAGGCCGCAATCAGCCCCAGCATTTT
V: TRBV7-2; size: -; length: 14; D: TRBD1; J: TRBJ1-1; CDR3: CASSLRQGSTEAFF; DNA: TGTGCCAGCAGCTTGCGACAGGGAAGTACTGAAGCTTTCTTT
V: TRBV20-1; size: -; length: 16; D: -; J: TRBJ1-3; CDR3: CCARWGGSGSGNTIYF; DNA: TGCTGTGCTAGATGGGGGGGAAGCGGCTCTGGAAACACCATATATTTT
V: TRBV9; size: -; length: 15; D: TRBD1; J: TRBJ2-2; CDR3: CASSVAGGYTGELFF; DNA: TGTGCCAGCAGCGTAGCAGGGGGTTACACCGGGGAGCTGTTTTTT
V: TRBV15; size: -; length: 20; D: TRBD1; J: TRBJ2-3; CDR3: CATSRGDSHLVGESTDTQYF; DNA: TGTGCCACCAGCAGAGGGGACAGTCATCTAGTTGGAGAAAGCACAGATACGCAGTATTTT
V: TRBV27; size: -; length: 15; D: -; J: TRBJ2-1; CDR3: CASSLFEYGGNEQFF; DNA: TGTGCCAGCAGTTTATTTGAGTATGGAGGAAATGAGCAGTTCTTC
V: TRBV5-5; size: -; length: 15; D: -; J: TRBJ2-1; CDR3: CASSLVPQGGVEQFF; DNA: TGTGCCAGCAGCTTGGTTCCCCAAGGGGGGGTTGAGCAGTTCTTC
V: TRBV29-1; size: few; length: 13; D: -; J: TRBJ2-5; CDR3: CSVGSPVQETQYF; DNA: TGCAGCGTCGGTAGCCCTGTTCAAGAGACCCAGTACTTC
V: TRBV27; size: -; length: 15; D: TRBD1; J: TRBJ2-7; CDR3: CASKDRAFYSYEQYF; DNA: TGTGCCAGCAAGGACAGGGCATTTTATTCCTACGAGCAGTACTTC
V: TRBV6-1; size: few; length: 14; D: -; J: TRBJ1-1; CDR3: CASSRGQGITEAFF; DNA: TGTGCCAGCAGTCGAGGGCAGGGGATCACTGAAGCTTTCTTT
V: TRBV30; size: -; length: 14; D: -; J: TRBJ2-3; CDR3: CAWSPGGSTDTQYF; DNA: TGTGCCTGGTCACCGGGCGGCAGCACAGATACGCAGTATTTT
V: TRBV4-3; size: -; length: 15; D: -; J: TRBJ2-7; CDR3: CASSQDRGQGAEQYF; DNA: TGCGCCAGCAGCCAAGATAGAGGGCAAGGGGCCGAGCAGTACTTC
V: TRBV29-1; size: -; length: 15; D: -; J: TRBJ2-3; CDR3: CSVVGTKGHTDTQYF; DNA: TGCAGCGTTGTAGGAACTAAGGGACACACAGATACGCAGTATTTT
V: TRBV4-1; size: -; length: 15; D: -; J: TRBJ1-1; CDR3: CASSQEGSGNTEAFF; DNA: TGCGCCAGCAGCCAAGAGGGGTCCGGAAATACTGAAGCTTTCTTT
V: TRBV20-1; size: -; length: 15; D: TRBD2; J: TRBJ2-5; CDR3: CSARGTSGRLETQYF; DNA: TGCAGTGCTAGAGGGACTAGCGGGAGATTGGAGACCCAGTACTTC
V: TRBV12-3/TRBV12-4; size: -; length: 15; D: -; J: TRBJ2-2; CDR3: CASTIRGVVAGELFF; DNA: TGTGCCAGCACTATAAGAGGGGTAGTGGCCGGGGAGCTGTTTTTT
V: TRBV24-1; size: -; length: 16; D: -; J: TRBJ2-5; CDR3: CATSDRRRGLRETQYF; DNA: TGTGCCACCAGTGATCGGAGGAGGGGGCTGAGGGAGACCCAGTACTTC
V: TRBV11-2; size: -; length: 16; D: TRBD1; J: TRBJ2-7; CDR3: CASSSSEGTGPHEQYF; DNA: TGTGCCAGCAGCTCCTCAGAAGGGACAGGGCCACACGAGCAGTACTTC
V: TRBV29-1; size: -; length: 13; D: -; J: TRBJ2-2; CDR3: CSVAATNTGELFF; DNA: TGCAGCGTTGCCGCTACGAACACCGGGGAGCTGTTTTTT
V: TRBV20-1; size: -; length: 14; D: -; J: TRBJ1-1; CDR3: CSARAVGTTTEAFF; DNA: TGCAGTGCTAGAGCGGTCGGAACTACCACTGAAGCTTTCTTT
V: TRBV18; size: -; length: 14; D: -; J: TRBJ2-7; CDR3: CASSSKGPGYEQYF; DNA: TGTGCCAGCTCATCGAAAGGCCCGGGCTACGAGCAGTACTTC
V: TRBV7-2; size: -; length: 14; D: TRBD1; J: TRBJ1-4; CDR3: CASSTRGFAEKLFF; DNA: TGTGCCAGCAGCACCAGGGGGTTTGCAGAAAAACTGTTTTTT
V: TRBV7-8; size: -; length: 16; D: -; J: TRBJ2-1; CDR3: CASSQRGGLSYNEQFF; DNA: TGTGCCAGCAGCCAGAGGGGCGGACTTTCCTACAATGAGCAGTTCTTC
V: TRBV20-1; size: -; length: 14; D: -; J: TRBJ2-5; CDR3: CSARSSGYQETQYF; DNA: TGCAGTGCTAGAAGTAGCGGCTATCAAGAGACCCAGTACTTC
V: TRBV19; size: -; length: 13; D: -; J: TRBJ2-1; CDR3: CASSSSLDNEQFF; DNA: TGTGCCAGTAGTAGTAGTCTGGATAATGAGCAGTTCTTC
V: TRBV20-1; size: few; length: 14; D: -; J: TRBJ2-3; CDR3: CSARDSRGTDTQYF; DNA: TGCAGTGCTAGAGATTCCAGGGGCACAGATACGCAGTATTTT
V: TRBV10-3; size: few; length: 13; D: -; J: TRBJ1-5; CDR3: CAISGGLGEPQHF; DNA: TGTGCCATCAGTGGGGGACTCGGGGAGCCCCAGCATTTT
V: TRBV20-1; size: -; length: 16; D: TRBD2; J: TRBJ2-5; CDR3: CCANGLAGRPQETQYF; DNA: TGCTGTGCTAACGGACTAGCGGGACGACCCCAAGAGACCCAGTACTTC
V: TRBV6-6; size: few; length: 12; D: -; J: TRBJ1-4; CDR3: CASSYTNEKLFF; DNA: TGTGCCAGCAGTTACACCAATGAAAAACTGTTTTTT
V: TRBV25-1; size: many; length: 14; D: TRBD2; J: TRBJ2-7; CDR3: CASSERASGYEQYF; DNA: TGTGCCAGCAGTGAAAGGGCTAGCGGCTACGAGCAGTACTTC
V: TRBV6-1; size: -; length: 16; D: TRBD2; J: TRBJ2-1; CDR3: CASRDGIVAGYNEQFF; DNA: TGTGCCAGCAGGGATGGGATAGTAGCGGGCTACAATGAGCAGTTCTTC
V: TRBV5-1; size: -; length: 16; D: -; J: TRBJ2-1; CDR3: CASSWTSVSSYNEQFF; DNA: TGCGCCAGCAGCTGGACAAGCGTGAGCTCCTACAATGAGCAGTTCTTC
V: TRBV12-3/TRBV12-4; size: few; length: 15; D: -; J: TRBJ2-5; CDR3: CASSRGGTTAETQYF; DNA: TGTGCCAGCAGTCGCGGCGGGACGACAGCAGAGACCCAGTACTTC
V: TRBV21-1; size: -; length: 15; D: -; J: TRBJ1-5; CDR3: CASSKAGGPNQPQHF; DNA: TGTGCCAGCAGCAAAGCGGGAGGACCCAATCAGCCCCAGCATTTT
V: TRBV5-6; size: -; length: 18; D: TRBD2; J: TRBJ2-2; CDR3: CASSIWTSGRGVDGELFF; DNA: TGTGCCAGCAGCATCTGGACTAGCGGGAGAGGGGTTGACGGGGAGCTGTTTTTT
V: TRBV19; size: -; length: 13; D: -; J: TRBJ2-5; CDR3: CASTSTGQETQYF; DNA: TGTGCCAGTACCTCCACAGGGCAAGAGACCCAGTACTTC
V: TRBV27; size: few; length: 15; D: -; J: TRBJ2-1; CDR3: CASSNAESVYNEQFF; DNA: TGTGCCAGCAGCAACGCCGAGAGTGTCTACAATGAGCAGTTCTTC
V: TRBV7-9; size: few; length: 15; D: TRBD2; J: TRBJ2-7; CDR3: CASSLSGTDSYEQYF; DNA: TGTGCCAGCAGCCTTAGCGGGACTGACTCCTACGAGCAGTACTTC
V: TRBV10-2; size: -; length: 14; D: TRBD1; J: TRBJ1-1; CDR3: CASSTTGVETEAFF; DNA: TGCGCCAGCAGTACAACAGGGGTGGAGACTGAAGCTTTCTTT
V: TRBV5-5; size: few; length: 15; D: -; J: TRBJ2-1; CDR3: CASSLGPKEIDEQFF; DNA: TGTGCCAGCAGCTTGGGACCAAAAGAGATCGATGAGCAGTTCTTC
V: TRBV20-1; size: -; length: 14; D: TRBD1; J: TRBJ1-2; CDR3: CSASVGQGGYGYTF; DNA: TGCAGTGCTAGCGTCGGACAGGGGGGATATGGCTACACCTTC
V: TRBV15; size: few; length: 13; D: TRBD1; J: TRBJ1-5; CDR3: CATSSDRERPQHF; DNA: TGTGCCACCAGCAGCGACAGGGAACGGCCCCAGCATTTT
V: TRBV11-2; size: few; length: 14; D: TRBD1; J: TRBJ2-3; CDR3: CASSLDPGTATQYF; DNA: TGTGCCAGCAGCTTAGATCCCGGGACAGCCACGCAGTATTTT
V: TRBV20-1; size: few; length: 14; D: -; J: TRBJ2-7; CDR3: CSAIYTGTPYEQYF; DNA: TGCAGTGCTATCTACACCGGGACACCCTACGAGCAGTACTTC
V: TRBV20-1; size: few; length: 11; D: -; J: TRBJ2-3; CDR3: CSASPPDTQYF; DNA: TGCAGTGCTAGCCCCCCGGATACGCAGTATTTT